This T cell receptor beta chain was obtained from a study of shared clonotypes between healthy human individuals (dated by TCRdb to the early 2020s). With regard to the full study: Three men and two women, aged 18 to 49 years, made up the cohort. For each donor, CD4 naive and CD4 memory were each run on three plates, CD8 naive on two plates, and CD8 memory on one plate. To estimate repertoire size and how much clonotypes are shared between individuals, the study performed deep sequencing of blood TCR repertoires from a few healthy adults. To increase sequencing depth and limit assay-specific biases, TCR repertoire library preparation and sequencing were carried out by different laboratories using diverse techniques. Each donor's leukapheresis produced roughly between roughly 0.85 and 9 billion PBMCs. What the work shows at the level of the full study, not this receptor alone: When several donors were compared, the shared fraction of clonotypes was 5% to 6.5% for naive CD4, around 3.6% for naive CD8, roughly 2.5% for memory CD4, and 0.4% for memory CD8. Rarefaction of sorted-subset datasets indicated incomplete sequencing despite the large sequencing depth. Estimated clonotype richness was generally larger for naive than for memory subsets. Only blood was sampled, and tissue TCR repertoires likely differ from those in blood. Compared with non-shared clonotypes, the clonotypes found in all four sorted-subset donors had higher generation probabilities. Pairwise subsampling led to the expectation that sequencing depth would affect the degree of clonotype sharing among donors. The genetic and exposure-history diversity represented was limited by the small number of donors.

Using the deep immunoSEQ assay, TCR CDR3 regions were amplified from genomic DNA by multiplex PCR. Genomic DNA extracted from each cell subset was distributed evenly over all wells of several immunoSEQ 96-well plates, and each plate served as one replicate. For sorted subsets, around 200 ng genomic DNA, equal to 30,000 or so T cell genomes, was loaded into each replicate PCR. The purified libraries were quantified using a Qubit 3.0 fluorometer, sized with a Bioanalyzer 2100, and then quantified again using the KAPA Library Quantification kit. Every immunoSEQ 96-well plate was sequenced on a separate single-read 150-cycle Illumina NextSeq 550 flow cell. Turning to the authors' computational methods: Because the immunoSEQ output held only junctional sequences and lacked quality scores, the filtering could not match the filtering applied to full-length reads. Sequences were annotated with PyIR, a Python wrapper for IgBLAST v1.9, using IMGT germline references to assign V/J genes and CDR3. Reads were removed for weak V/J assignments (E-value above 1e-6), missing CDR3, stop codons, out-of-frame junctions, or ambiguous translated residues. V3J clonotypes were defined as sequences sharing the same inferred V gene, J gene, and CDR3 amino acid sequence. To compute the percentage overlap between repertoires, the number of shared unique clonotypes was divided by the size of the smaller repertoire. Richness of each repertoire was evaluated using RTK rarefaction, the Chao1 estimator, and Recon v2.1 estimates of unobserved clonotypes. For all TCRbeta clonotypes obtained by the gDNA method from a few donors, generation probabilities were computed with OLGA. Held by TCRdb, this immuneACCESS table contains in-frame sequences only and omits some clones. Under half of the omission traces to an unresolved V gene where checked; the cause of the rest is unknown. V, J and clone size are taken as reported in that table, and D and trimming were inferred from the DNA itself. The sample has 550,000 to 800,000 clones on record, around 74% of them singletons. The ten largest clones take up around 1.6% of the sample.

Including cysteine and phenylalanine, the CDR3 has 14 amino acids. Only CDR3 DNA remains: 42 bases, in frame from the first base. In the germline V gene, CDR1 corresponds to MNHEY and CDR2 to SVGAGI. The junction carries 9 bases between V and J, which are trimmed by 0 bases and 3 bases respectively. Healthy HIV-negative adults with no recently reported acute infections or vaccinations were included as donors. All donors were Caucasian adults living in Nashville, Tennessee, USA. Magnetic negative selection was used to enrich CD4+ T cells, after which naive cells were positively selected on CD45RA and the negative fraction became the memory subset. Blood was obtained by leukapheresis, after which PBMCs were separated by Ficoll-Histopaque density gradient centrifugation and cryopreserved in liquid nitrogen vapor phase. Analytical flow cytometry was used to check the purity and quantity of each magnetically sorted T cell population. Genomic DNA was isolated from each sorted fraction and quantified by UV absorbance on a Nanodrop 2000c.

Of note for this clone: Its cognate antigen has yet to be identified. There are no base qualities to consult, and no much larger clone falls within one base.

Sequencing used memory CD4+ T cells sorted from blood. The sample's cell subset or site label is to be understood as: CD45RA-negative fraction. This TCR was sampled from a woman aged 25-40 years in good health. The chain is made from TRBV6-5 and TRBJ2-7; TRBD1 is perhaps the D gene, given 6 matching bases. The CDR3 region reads CASSYSQGGYEQYF. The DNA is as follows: TGTGCCAGCAGTTACTCGCAAGGGGGCTACGAGCAGTACTTC.